These 19 T cell receptor beta chains came from one sample sequenced in a study of cytomegalovirus exposure and HLA in healthy donors (dated by TCRdb to about 2017). Receptor amplification or capture employed the immunoSEQ multiplex PCR assay. For the multiplex PCR, a mixture combining 60 forward primers for TCR Vbeta segments and 13 reverse primers for TCR Jbeta segments was used. The table was pulled from immuneACCESS by TCRdb, which kept in-frame rearrangements only. Such tables lose some clones; where checked, under half of the loss comes from unresolved V genes, and the rest has no known cause. Counted in this sample were approximately 89,000 clones; 70% to 85% of them appeared once. The top ten hold 10% to 13% of the sample. Sequencing was performed on PBMCs. Receptors were obtained from a human donor in good health.

The V gene is TRBV6-5, the J gene TRBJ2-7; 9 bases align to TRBD2. From germline, CDR1 is MNHEY and CDR2 SVGAGI. V was clipped by 0 bases and J by 6 bases; unmatched bases: 6. The CDR3 sequence is 15 residues long. This CDR3 reads CASSYSRRGGPEQYF. The CDR3 DNA sequence: TGTGCCAGCAGTTACTCGCGGCGGGGGGGCCCCGAGCAGTACTTC.

The V gene is TRBV18, the J gene TRBJ2-7, with D hard to call. CDR3 length: 14 amino acids. CDR1 and CDR2 from the germline V gene are KGHSH and LQKENI. The V end lost 3 bases, the J end lost 0 bases, and 9 bases lay between the germline ends. The DNA for the CDR3 is TGTGCCAGCTCACCCAGTTCGTACTCCTACGAGCAGTACTTC. Its protein is CASSPSSYSYEQYF.

The CDR3 bases are TGTGCCAGCAGCCCCTCTGAAGCTTTCTTT. This encodes CASSPSEAFF. This chain links TRBV7-7 with TRBJ1-1; D not certain. V was clipped by 5 bases and J by 6 bases, with 4 bases between them. The CDR3 loop spans 10 amino acids. Per germline, CDR1 SSHAT and CDR2 FNYEAQ (reference sequence).

The chain is built from TRBV18 and TRBJ1-5, with D maybe TRBD1 (5 bases). The CDR3 loop spans 15 amino acids. Trimming removed 6 bases from V and 3 bases from J, with 15 bases in between. Germline V gene data show CDR1 as KGHSH and CDR2 as LQKENI. CDR3 in amino acids: CASSGPGLHNQPQHF. CDR3 bases: TGTGCCAGCTCGGGTCCGGGACTCCACAATCAGCCCCAGCATTTT.

The chain uses TRBV18 and TRBJ2-3, with TRBD2 matching over 9 bases. CDR3 length: 15 residues. V shed 3 bases and J 4 bases; nucleotides not matched to a gene: 5. The germline V gene has CDR1 KGHSH and CDR2 LQKENI. The CDR3 region has the DNA TGTGCCAGCTCACCGTCTAGCGGGACCCCAGATACGCAGTATTTT. Encoded protein: CASSPSSGTPDTQYF.

The rearrangement uses TRBV28 and TRBJ1-2, with TRBD1 matching 7 bases. Germline V gives CDR1 MDHEN, CDR2 SYDVKM. V lost 3 bases, J lost 4 bases, and 8 bases stayed unmatched. CDR3 size: 15 residues. CDR3 bases: TGTGCCAGCAGTTTCAAAGACAGGGATGGCTATGGCTACACCTTC. Residues: CASSFKDRDGYGYTF.

The chain is built from TRBV6-1 and TRBJ2-2; 9 bases line up with TRBD1. The CDR3 totals 16 residues. J gave up 3 bases and V 3 bases, and 5 bases lay outside the gene matches. The germline V gene encodes CDR1 MNHNS and CDR2 SASEGT. CDR3 in amino acids: CASSEPTGGHTGELFF. The DNA for the CDR3 is TGTGCCAGCAGTGAGCCGACAGGGGGGCACACCGGGGAGCTGTTTTTT.

The rearrangement joins TRBV6-5 to TRBJ2-7; the D gene is possibly TRBD1 (5 bases). V lost 5 bases to trimming and J lost 4 bases, with 12 bases between them. CDR1 and CDR2 (germline): MNHEY, SVGAGI. This CDR3 is 13 amino acids long. The CDR3 region has the DNA TGTGCCAGCAGTCAGGGTTGGGGATACGAGCAGTACTTC. The encoded protein is CASSQGWGYEQYF.

The rearrangement uses TRBV28 and TRBJ2-4; a weak D match, TRBD1 (6 bases). The length of the CDR3 is 18 residues. Germline V gene sequence: CDR1 MDHEN, CDR2 SYDVKM. V lost 2 bases and J 1 base, leaving 18 bases between the germline ends. Written as DNA, the CDR3 is TGTGCCAGCAGTTTAAGGAGCGCAGGGGTCTCTGCCAAAAACATTCAGTACTTC. Translated: CASSLRSAGVSAKNIQYF.

The chain links TRBV6-5 to TRBJ1-2, with D perhaps matching TRBD1 (6 bases). V was cut by 5 bases and J by 7 bases, with 20 bases left in between. The germline CDR1 and CDR2 sequences are MNHEY and SVGAGI. The CDR3 is 15 residues long. CDR3: CASSPAGVKGVGYTF. For the CDR3, the DNA is TGTGCCAGCAGTCCAGCAGGGGTAAAGGGCGTTGGCTACACCTTC.

The gene calls are TRBV14 and TRBJ2-7, with D possibly TRBD2 on 5 matching bases. This CDR3 region has 14 residues. Germline V lookup: CDR1 SGHDN, CDR2 FVKESK. Trimming shortened V by 5 bases and J by 5 bases, and 16 bases separated the two germline ends. DNA of the CDR3: TGTGCCAGCAGCTCATGGCGGGCAACTAACGAGCAGTACTTC. It is translated as CASSSWRATNEQYF.

V usage is TRBV9 and J usage is TRBJ2-7; 10 bases are shared with TRBD1. With V trimmed by 3 bases and J by 3 bases, 6 bases remained unmatched. The CDR3 totals 15 residues. Germline V gene data show CDR1 as SGDLS and CDR2 as YYNGEE. The CDR3 is CASSAGTGANYEQYF. For the CDR3, the DNA is TGTGCCAGCAGCGCCGGGACAGGGGCCAACTACGAGCAGTACTTC. The full variable domain, rest sourced from reference TRBV9 and TRBJ2-7, is DSGVTQTPKHLITATGQRVTLRCSPRSGDLSVYWYQQSLDQGLQFLIQYYNGEERAKGNILERFSAQQFPDLHSELNLSSLELGDSALYFCASSAGTGANYEQYFGPGTRLTVT.

This chain joins TRBV5-1 and TRBJ2-3, with TRBD2 identical over 9 bases. V shed 0 bases and J 2 bases; nucleotides not matched to a gene: 4. This CDR3 contains 16 residues. Germline values: CDR1 SGHRS, CDR2 YFSETQ. In DNA form, the CDR3 reads TGCGCCAGCAGCTTGGTTAGCGGGAGTCCCACAGATACGCAGTATTTT. It is translated as CASSLVSGSPTDTQYF.

This clone has just one count. CDR3 sequence (DNA): TGTGCCAGCTCACGGGACAGAGCCCAAAATCAGCCCCAGCATTTT. This gives the protein CASSRDRAQNQPQHF. J is TRBJ1-5 and V is TRBV18, with TRBD1 matching over 7 bases. CDR3 size: 15 residues. Trimming took 4 bases from V and 4 from J; bases not matched to a gene: 7. Germline loops: CDR1 KGHSH, CDR2 LQKENI. Combining the CDR3 with reference TRBV18 and TRBJ1-5 gives the whole variable domain NAGVMQNPRHLVRRRGQEARLRCSPMKGHSHVYWYRQLPEEGLKFMVYLQKENIIDESGMPKERFSAEFPKEGPSILRIQQVVRGDSAAYFCASSRDRAQNQPQHFGDGTRLSIL.

This clone was picked up a small number of times. Here the CDR3 reads CASSITSVNTGELFF. The CDR3 DNA is TGTGCCAGCAGTATCACTAGCGTGAACACCGGGGAGCTGTTTTTT. The chain recombines TRBV27 with TRBJ2-2; 7 bases fit TRBD2. CDR3 length: 15 residues. CDR1 and CDR2 (germline): MNHEY, SMNVEV (reference sequence). V lost 5 bases to trimming and J lost 1 base; unmatched junction nucleotides: 4.

This chain connects TRBV9 to TRBJ2-5, with D tentatively TRBD1 (6 bases). V was clipped by 3 bases and J by 5 bases, with 20 bases between them. Germline CDR1 SGDLS, CDR2 YYNGEE. The CDR3 runs to 16 residues. CDR3 DNA sequence: TGTGCCAGCAGCGCGACAGGACTCCGACTTGGGGAGACCCAGTACTTC. It yields the protein CASSATGLRLGETQYF.

DNA of the CDR3: TGCAGCGCAAGGACTAGTCCCTACGAGCAGTACTTC. Its protein product is CSARTSPYEQYF. The chain employs TRBV29-1 and TRBJ2-7; TRBD2 matches at 7 bases. V lost 7 bases to trimming and J lost 2 bases; unmatched junction nucleotides: 5. The CDR3 is made up of 12 amino acids. The germline CDR1 and CDR2 sequences are SQVTM and ANQGSEA.

The chain recombines TRBV7-8 with TRBJ1-2; D is unresolved. The CDR3 has 15 residues. V was cut by 1 base and J by 8 bases, with 17 bases left in between. The V gene's germline CDR1 is SGHVS and CDR2 FQNEAQ. The CDR3 loop reads CASSLELRQYRGYTF. The DNA of the CDR3 is TGTGCCAGCAGCTTAGAGTTGCGGCAGTATAGAGGCTACACCTTC.

This chain joins TRBV7-8 and TRBJ1-1; D remains ambiguous. Germline lookup yields CDR1 SGHVS and CDR2 FQNEAQ. The CDR3 contains 17 residues. Trimming cost V 1 base and J 1 base, with 16 bases left between them. In nucleotides, the CDR3 is TGTGCCAGCAGCTTAGAAGGGAGGGTGGGAAAGAACACTGAAGCTTTCTTT. Protein product: CASSLEGRVGKNTEAFF.